One T cell receptor beta chain is described in this entry. Its specificity is unknown. The CDR3 has 15 residues. Trimming removed 3 bases from V and 0 bases from J; junction bases left unmatched: 4. Germline V gene lookup returns CDR1 SGHNT and CDR2 YYREEE (reference sequence). The record originates from a study of T cell responses to AZD1222 COVID-19 vaccine. Findings and caveats of the study: Baseline seropositivity occurred in only a handful of AZD1222 recipients. Across the whole spike, CD4 TCRs peaked at regions 160-218 and 743-854. The sample set comprised mostly white British donors with more females, and clonal diversity was possibly underestimated.

Sequenced by immunoSEQ multiplex PCR; TCRdb stores in-frame clones only, minus some. The table lists 95,000 to 150,000 clones, about 89% of them singletons. Here the sequenced sample was peripheral blood, taken on day 0 of AZD1222 vaccination. The V and J genes are TRBV5-4 and TRBJ2-3, with 7 bases fitting TRBD1. The clonotype originates from an adult in good health. The CDR3 reads CASSWTGASTDTQYF. The CDR3 DNA follows: TGTGCCAGCAGCTGGACAGGAGCTAGCACAGATACGCAGTATTTT.